This TCR beta chain stems from a study of shared clonotypes between healthy human individuals. Libraries were prepared by immunoSEQ multiplex PCR; TCRdb keeps only in-frame clonotypes and omits some of them. The profile shows 2 million to 2.5 million clones, around 95% of them singletons. V was cut by 0 bases and J by 6 bases, with 11 bases left in between. This CDR3 is built from 13 residues. The germline V gene encodes CDR1 GTSNPN and CDR2 SVGIG (reference sequence). All donors were healthy HIV-negative adults lacking recent acute infections or vaccinations. Caucasian adults living in Nashville, Tennessee, provided all samples.

The genes are TRBV30 and TRBJ1-2, with unresolved D. Sequencing was done on a sample of naive CD4+ T cells sorted from blood. As to subset: CD45RA+ positively selected. The TCR sequence derives from a man aged 18 to 29 in good health. The CDR3 is CAWSVSLVDGYTF. The CDR3 region has the DNA TGTGCCTGGAGTGTATCCTTGGTCGATGGCTACACCTTC.